This T cell receptor (beta chain) is from a study of blood T cells in healthy people across ages. The authors ran a second PCR of 7 to 11 cycles using a sample-barcoded 5' primer and a J-beta primer mix. TCRdb itself ran the 5' RACE reads through MiXCR, one entry per CDR3 protein. The data contain over a million distinct CDR3 sequences, 35% to 50% of them singletons. The table lists this clonotype with a few counts. The CDR3 is made up of 14 amino acids. Germline values: CDR1 MNHEY, CDR2 SMNVEV (reference sequence). J gave up 5 bases and V 5 bases, and 8 bases lay outside the gene matches. The sequenced sample was blood. This chain joins TRBV27 and TRBJ2-7; TRBD2 matches 8 bases. This receptor was taken from a woman aged 60-75 years in good health. CDR3 bases: TGTGCCAGCAGTGGGAGCGGGAGTGGGAACGAGCAGTACTTC. Translating it yields CASSGSGSGNEQYF.